Following are 16 T cell receptor beta chains from one sample sequenced in a study of T-cell memory formation after mild COVID-19. TCRdb processed the 5' RACE reads anew with MiXCR; each CDR3 protein has one entry. The top ten hold roughly 3.8% of the sample, which has around 200,000 distinct CDR3 sequences, around 18% seen once. The sample consisted of PBMCs or a T cell subset sorted from them (not recorded which). The receptors derive from a man younger than 30 who had mild COVID-19 (a few samples of this study predate the infection). Cell type and time point are not known.

Ten or more counts support this clonotype. CDR3 sequence: CASGGSSYNEQFF. The CDR3 nucleotides are TGTGCCAGCGGGGGGAGCTCCTACAATGAGCAGTTCTTC. The chain carries TRBV6-2 or TRBV6-3 and TRBJ2-1; D is perhaps TRBD2 (6 bases). The V and J ends lost 8 bases and 0 bases respectively, with 8 bases between them. The CDR3 is 13 amino acids. The germline V gene encodes CDR1 MNHEY and CDR2 SVGEGT.

There are a few counts of this clonotype. This CDR3 reads CASRAGRSVVQYF. The CDR3 DNA reads as TGTGCCAGCAGAGCGGGCCGTTCGGTCGTTCAGTACTTC. The chain couples TRBV6-5 to TRBJ2-4; possible D gene TRBD2, 6 bases. V lost 6 bases, J lost 11 bases, and 17 bases lay in between. This CDR3 is 13 amino acids long. Germline V gene data show CDR1 as MNHEY and CDR2 as SVGAGI.

The chain links TRBV5-1 to TRBJ2-3, with D perhaps TRBD1 (5 bases). The V and J ends lost 5 bases and 2 bases respectively, with 12 bases between them. The CDR3 runs to 14 residues. Germline CDR1 is SGHRS and CDR2 is YFSETQ. CDR3 DNA: TGCGCCAGCAGTACCAGGGCGTACACAGATACGCAGTATTTT. Protein product: CASSTRAYTDTQYF.

The chain couples TRBV30 to TRBJ1-6, with 9 bases fitting TRBD1. Germline V gene sequence: CDR1 GTSNPN, CDR2 SVGIG (reference sequence). The CDR3 totals 14 residues. V shed 2 bases and J 9 bases; nucleotides not matched to a gene: 5. The CDR3 loop is CAWSRQGVVSPLHF. The CDR3 coding sequence is TGTGCCTGGAGTCGACAGGGGGTTGTTTCACCCCTCCACTTT.

The V call is TRBV18, the J call TRBJ1-5; D is unresolved. From germline, CDR1 is KGHSH and CDR2 LQKENI. The CDR3 covers 13 residues. Trimming removed 2 bases at V and 2 bases at J, with 4 bases between. DNA for the CDR3: TGTGCCAGCTCACCAAACGGCAATCAGCCCCAGCATTTT. This translates into CASSPNGNQPQHF.

Only a few counts were recorded for this clonotype. The chain couples TRBV29-1 to TRBJ1-1; tentatively, D is TRBD1 (6 bases). The ends were cut back, 7 bases at V and 0 bases at J, with 12 bases in the middle. Looked up from germline, CDR1 is SQVTM and CDR2 is ANQGSEA. CDR3 length equals 13 residues. The CDR3 DNA is TGCAGCGGCTCCGACAGGATGAACACTGAAGCTTTCTTT. Translating it yields CSGSDRMNTEAFF.

The rearrangement uses TRBV7-2 and TRBJ2-7; 8 bases match TRBD2. In germline, CDR1 is SGHTA, CDR2 FQGNSA. The length of the CDR3 is 14 residues. The J segment lost 6 bases and the V segment lost 1 base, leaving 5 bases of the junction unmatched. The CDR3 nucleotides read TGTGCCAGCAGCTTAGGCAGGGCGGGGGGCGAGCAGTACTTC. Translating it yields CASSLGRAGGEQYF.

This clonotype was counted at least ten times. The V and J genes are TRBV7-2 and TRBJ1-1; 7 bases agree with TRBD1. After removal of 2 bases from V and 4 bases from J, the junction contained 4 bases not matched to a gene. Germline loops: CDR1 SGHTA, CDR2 FQGNSA. CDR3 length: 14 residues. CDR3 residues: CASSLQGVGTEAFF. DNA for the CDR3: TGTGCCAGCAGCTTACAGGGGGTGGGCACTGAAGCTTTCTTT.

The chain links TRBV3-2 to TRBJ2-7; the DNA was not compared with TRBD1, the D call given in the table. TRBV3-2 is classified as a pseudogene. The CDR3 is 18 amino acids. In nucleotides, the CDR3 is TGTGCCAGCAGCCATGACGACAGGCGAGAAGGGTTACACTACGAGCAGTACGTC. Encoded protein: CASSHDDRREGLHYEQYV.

V is TRBV28 and J is TRBJ2-4; D not certain. V lost 3 bases and J 6 bases, leaving 12 bases between the germline ends. This CDR3 is built from 14 residues. The germline V gene encodes CDR1 MDHEN and CDR2 SYDVKM. Written as DNA, the CDR3 is TGTGCCAGCAGTTTCCGTGGGGTCATAAACATTCAGTACTTC. Amino acids: CASSFRGVINIQYF. Looking up the rest from reference TRBV28 and TRBJ2-4 gives the full variable domain: DVKVTQSSRYLVKRTGEKVFLECVQDMDHENMFWYRQDPGLGLRLIYFSYDVKMKEKGDIPEGYSVSREKKERFSLILESASTNQTSMYLCASSFRGVINIQYFGAGTRLSVL.

As for this clonotype: A much bigger clone sits one base away, suggesting this may be a read error. The gene calls are TRBV5-1 and TRBJ2-7, with unresolved D. CDR1 is SGHRS, CDR2 YFSETQ, per germline. V gave up 0 bases and J gave up 0 bases, with 4 bases separating them. The CDR3 length is 13 residues. The CDR3 DNA reads as TGCGCCAGCAGCTTGGACATCTCCTACGAGCAGTACTTC. It specifies CASSLDISYEQYF.

This clonotype was seen a few times. The chain uses TRBV6-1 and TRBJ1-2; 10 bases are shared with TRBD1. After removal of 7 bases from V and 3 bases from J, the junction contained 8 bases not matched to a gene. CDR3 length: 15 amino acids. Germline CDR1 and CDR2: MNHNS and SASEGT. CDR3 sequence: CASNGDRGLDYGYTF. CDR3 sequence (DNA): TGTGCCAGCAACGGGGACAGGGGCCTGGACTATGGCTACACCTTC.

This clonotype showed up just a few times. This rearrangement joins TRBV20-1 to TRBJ1-5; D unclear. Germline V gives CDR1 DFQATT, CDR2 SNEGSKA (reference sequence). This CDR3 is 15 amino acids long. CDR3 loop: CSTAVLAPGNQPQHF. In nucleotides, the CDR3 is TGCAGCACTGCCGTTCTGGCCCCTGGCAATCAGCCCCAGCATTTT.

This clonotype was detected many times. The chain couples TRBV7-9 to TRBJ1-1; 7 bases match TRBD1. Germline CDR1 and CDR2: SEHNR and FQNEAQ (reference sequence). With V trimmed by 1 base and J by 5 bases, 1 base remained unmatched. The CDR3 length is 13 residues. CDR3 bases: TGTGCCAGCAGCTTAGAGGGGGCGACTGAAGCTTTCTTT. It codes for CASSLEGATEAFF.

The gene calls are TRBV7-7 and TRBJ2-2; D may be TRBD1 (6 bases). The CDR3 sequence is 13 residues long. With 5 bases removed from V and 4 bases from J, the gap between germline ends came to 8 bases. The V gene's germline CDR1 is SSHAT and CDR2 FNYEAQ (reference sequence). CDR3 residues: CASSPGVTGELFF. CDR3 sequence (DNA): TGTGCCAGCAGCCCAGGGGTCACCGGGGAGCTGTTTTTT. The variable domain in full, with the rest retrieved from reference TRBV7-7 and TRBJ2-2, is GAGVSQSPRYKVTKRGQDVTLRCDPISSHATLYWYQQALGQGPEFLTYFNYEAQPDKSGLPSDRFSAERPEGSISTLTIQRTEQRDSAMYRCASSPGVTGELFFGEGSRLTVL.

The V call is TRBV5-6, the J call TRBJ2-3; TRBD1 matches 8 bases. Germline V lookup: CDR1 SGHDT, CDR2 YYEEEE. This CDR3 comprises 15 residues. The V gene end was trimmed by 5 bases and the J gene end by 2 bases; junction bases not matched to a gene: 7. DNA for the CDR3: TGTGCCAGCAGACCGGGACAGGTAAACACAGATACGCAGTATTTT. Its protein product is CASRPGQVNTDTQYF.